This T cell receptor (beta chain) was documented in a study of T cell responses to AZD1222 COVID-19 vaccine. The study's findings and limits: Vaccine-associated CD4 TCRs ranged over spike, dominating at 160-218 and 743-854. Among AZD1222 vaccinees, only six were seropositive at baseline. Clonal diversity was possibly underestimated, and the donors were mostly white British, with more females. It was only after the peak T cell response that any repertoires were sampled.

The germline gives CDR1 MDHEN, CDR2 SYDVKM. The V gene lost 3 bases and the J gene lost 7 bases, with 10 bases spanning the gap. This CDR3 has 12 residues. To note about this clone: Its antigen is unknown.

Generated by immunoSEQ multiplex PCR, the TCRdb table keeps only in-frame clones and is missing some. Of roughly 75,000 clones listed, roughly 84% are singletons. The TCR comes from an adult in good health. Material: peripheral blood, obtained on day 0 of AZD1222 vaccination. The chain employs TRBV28 and TRBJ2-7; a possible D gene is TRBD2 (6 bases). CDR3: CASSFAEGEQYF. The CDR3 DNA sequence: TGTGCCAGCAGTTTTGCGGAGGGAGAGCAGTACTTC.